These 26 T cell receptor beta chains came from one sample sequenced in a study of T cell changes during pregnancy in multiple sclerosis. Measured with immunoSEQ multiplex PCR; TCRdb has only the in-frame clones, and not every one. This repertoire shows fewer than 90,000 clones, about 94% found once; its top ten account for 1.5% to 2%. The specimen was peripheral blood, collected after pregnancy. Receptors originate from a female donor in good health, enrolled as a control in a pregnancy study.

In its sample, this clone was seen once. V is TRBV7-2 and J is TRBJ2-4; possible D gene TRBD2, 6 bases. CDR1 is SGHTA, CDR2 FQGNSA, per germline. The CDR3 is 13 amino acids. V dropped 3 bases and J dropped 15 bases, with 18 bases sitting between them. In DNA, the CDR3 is TGTGCCAGCAGCTTTTTGGAGGGAGTGGGTGGGTACTTC. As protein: CASSFLEGVGGYF.

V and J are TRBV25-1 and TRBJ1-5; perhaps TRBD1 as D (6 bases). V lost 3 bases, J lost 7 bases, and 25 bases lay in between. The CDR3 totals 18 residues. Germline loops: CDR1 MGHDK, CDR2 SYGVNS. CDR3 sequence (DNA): TGTGCCAGCAGTGACCAAACCGACGAACAGGGTAGAGGGCAGCCCCAGCATTTT. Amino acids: CASSDQTDEQGRGQPQHF.

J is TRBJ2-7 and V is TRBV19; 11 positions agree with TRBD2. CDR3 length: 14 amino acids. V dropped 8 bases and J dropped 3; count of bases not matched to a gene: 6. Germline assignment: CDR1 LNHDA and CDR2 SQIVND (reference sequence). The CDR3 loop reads CASRRLAGNYEQYF. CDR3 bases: TGTGCCAGTCGTAGACTAGCGGGAAACTACGAGCAGTACTTC.

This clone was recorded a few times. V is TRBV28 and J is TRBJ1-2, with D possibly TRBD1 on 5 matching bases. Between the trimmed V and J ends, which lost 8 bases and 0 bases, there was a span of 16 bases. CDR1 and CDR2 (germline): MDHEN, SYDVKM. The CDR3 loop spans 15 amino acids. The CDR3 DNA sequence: TGTGCCAGCTCCCCCATCAGGGTAGCTAACTATGGCTACACCTTC. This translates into CASSPIRVANYGYTF.

The chain's CDR3 is CASSPPRLARSYEQYF. For the CDR3, the DNA is TGTGCCAGCTCACCACCTAGACTAGCGAGGTCCTACGAGCAGTACTTC. V usage is TRBV18 and J usage is TRBJ2-7; 8 positions agree with TRBD2. The CDR3 length is 16 residues. V dropped 0 bases and J dropped 1; count of bases not matched to a gene: 5. Per germline, CDR1 KGHSH and CDR2 LQKENI. The full variable domain, rest sourced from reference TRBV18 and TRBJ2-7, is NAGVMQNPRHLVRRRGQEARLRCSPMKGHSHVYWYRQLPEEGLKFMVYLQKENIIDESGMPKERFSAEFPKEGPSILRIQQVVRGDSAAYFCASSPPRLARSYEQYFGPGTRLTVT.

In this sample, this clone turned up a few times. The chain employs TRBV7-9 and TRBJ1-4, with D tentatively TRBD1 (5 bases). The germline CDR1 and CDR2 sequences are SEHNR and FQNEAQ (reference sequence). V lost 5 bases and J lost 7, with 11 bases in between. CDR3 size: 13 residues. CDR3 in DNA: TGTGCCAGCAGCCAACGGGGGACTGAAAAACTGTTTTTT. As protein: CASSQRGTEKLFF.

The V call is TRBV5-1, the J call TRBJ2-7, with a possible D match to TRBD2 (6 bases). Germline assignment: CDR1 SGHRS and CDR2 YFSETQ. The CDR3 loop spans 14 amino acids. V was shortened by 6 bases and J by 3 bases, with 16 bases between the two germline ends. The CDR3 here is CASTWRDGNYEQYF. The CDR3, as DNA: TGCGCCAGCACTTGGAGGGACGGAAACTACGAGCAGTACTTC.

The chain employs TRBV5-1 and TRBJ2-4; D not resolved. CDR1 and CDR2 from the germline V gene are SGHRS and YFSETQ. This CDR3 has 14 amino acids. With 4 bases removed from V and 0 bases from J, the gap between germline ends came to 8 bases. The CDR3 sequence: CASSPDEAKNIQYF. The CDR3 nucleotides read TGCGCCAGCAGCCCAGATGAAGCCAAAAACATTCAGTACTTC.

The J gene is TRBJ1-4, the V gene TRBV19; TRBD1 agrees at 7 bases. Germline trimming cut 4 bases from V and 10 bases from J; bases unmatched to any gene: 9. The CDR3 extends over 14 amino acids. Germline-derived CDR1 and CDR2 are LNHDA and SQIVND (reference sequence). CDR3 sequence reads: CASSNPGPGGKLFF. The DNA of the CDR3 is TGTGCCAGTAGTAATCCGGGTCCAGGGGGAAAACTGTTTTTT.

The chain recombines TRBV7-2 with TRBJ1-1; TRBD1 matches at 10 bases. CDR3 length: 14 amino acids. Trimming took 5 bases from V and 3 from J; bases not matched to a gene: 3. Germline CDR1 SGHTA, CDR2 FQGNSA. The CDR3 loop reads CASSVTGGHTEAFF. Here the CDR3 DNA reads TGTGCCAGCAGCGTGACAGGGGGCCACACTGAAGCTTTCTTT.

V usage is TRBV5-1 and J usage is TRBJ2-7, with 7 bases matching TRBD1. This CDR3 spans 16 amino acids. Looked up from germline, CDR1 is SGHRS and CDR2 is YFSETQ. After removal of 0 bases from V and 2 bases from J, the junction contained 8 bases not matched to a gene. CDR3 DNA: TGCGCCAGCAGCTTGGACCCCCCGGGACAGACCTACGAGCAGTACTTC. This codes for CASSLDPPGQTYEQYF.

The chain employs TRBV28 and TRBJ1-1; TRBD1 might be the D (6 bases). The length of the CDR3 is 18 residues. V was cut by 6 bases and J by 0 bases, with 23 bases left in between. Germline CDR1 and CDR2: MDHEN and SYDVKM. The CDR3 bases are TGTGCCAGCAGCGGGGGGGGGACACCGATATACTTGAACACTGAAGCTTTCTTT. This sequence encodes CASSGGGTPIYLNTEAFF.

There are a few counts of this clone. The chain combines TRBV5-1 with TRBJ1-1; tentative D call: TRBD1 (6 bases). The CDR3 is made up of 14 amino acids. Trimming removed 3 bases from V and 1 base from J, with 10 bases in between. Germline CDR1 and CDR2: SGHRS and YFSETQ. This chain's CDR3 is CASSSGVGNTEAFF. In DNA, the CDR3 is TGCGCCAGCAGCTCAGGGGTGGGGAACACTGAAGCTTTCTTT. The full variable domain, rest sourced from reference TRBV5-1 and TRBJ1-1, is KAGVTQTPRYLIKTRGQQVTLSCSPISGHRSVSWYQQTPGQGLQFLFEYFSETQRNKGNFPGRFSGRQFSNSRSEMNVSTLELGDSALYLCASSSGVGNTEAFFGQGTRLTVV.

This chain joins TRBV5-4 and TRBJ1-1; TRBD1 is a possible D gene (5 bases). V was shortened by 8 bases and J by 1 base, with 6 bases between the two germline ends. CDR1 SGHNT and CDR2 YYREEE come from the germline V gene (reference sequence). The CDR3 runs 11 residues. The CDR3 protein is CASTGNTEAFF. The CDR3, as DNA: TGTGCCAGTACAGGGAACACTGAAGCTTTCTTT.

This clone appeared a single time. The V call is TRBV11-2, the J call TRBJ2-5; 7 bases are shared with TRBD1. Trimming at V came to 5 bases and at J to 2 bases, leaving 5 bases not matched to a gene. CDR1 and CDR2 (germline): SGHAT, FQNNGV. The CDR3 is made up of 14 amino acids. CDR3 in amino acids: CASSAGTVQETQYF. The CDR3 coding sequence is TGTGCCAGCAGCGCCGGGACAGTTCAAGAGACCCAGTACTTC.

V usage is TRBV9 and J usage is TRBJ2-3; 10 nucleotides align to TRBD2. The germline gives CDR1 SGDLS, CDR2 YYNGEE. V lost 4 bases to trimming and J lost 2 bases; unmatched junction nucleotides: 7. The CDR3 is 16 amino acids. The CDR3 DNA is TGTGCCAGCAGCTTAGATAGCGGGGGGATCACAGATACGCAGTATTTT. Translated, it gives CASSLDSGGITDTQYF.

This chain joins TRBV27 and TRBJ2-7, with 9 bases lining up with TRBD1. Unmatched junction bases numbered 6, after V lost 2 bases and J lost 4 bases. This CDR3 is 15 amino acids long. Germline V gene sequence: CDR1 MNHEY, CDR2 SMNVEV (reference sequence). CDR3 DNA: TGTGCCAGCAGTTTAAAGGGACAGGGTGGATACGAGCAGTACTTC. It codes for CASSLKGQGGYEQYF.

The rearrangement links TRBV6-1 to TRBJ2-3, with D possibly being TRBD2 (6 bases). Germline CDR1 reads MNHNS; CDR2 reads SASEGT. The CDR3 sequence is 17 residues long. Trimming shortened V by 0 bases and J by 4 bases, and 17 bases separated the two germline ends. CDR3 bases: TGTGCCAGCAGTGAAGCGCAGGCTAGCGTATTTCCAGATACGCAGTATTTT. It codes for CASSEAQASVFPDTQYF.

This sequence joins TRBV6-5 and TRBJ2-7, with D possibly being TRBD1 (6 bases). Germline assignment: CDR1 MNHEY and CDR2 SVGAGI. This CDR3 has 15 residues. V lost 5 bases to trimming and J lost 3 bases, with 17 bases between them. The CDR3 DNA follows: TGTGCCAGCAGTCCCTTTCAGACAGGCCACTACGAGCAGTACTTC. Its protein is CASSPFQTGHYEQYF.

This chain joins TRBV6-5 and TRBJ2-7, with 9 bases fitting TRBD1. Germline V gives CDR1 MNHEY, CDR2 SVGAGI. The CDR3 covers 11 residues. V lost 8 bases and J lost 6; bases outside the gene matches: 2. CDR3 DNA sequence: TGTGCCAGCCGGACAGGGGTCGAGCAGTACTTC. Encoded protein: CASRTGVEQYF.

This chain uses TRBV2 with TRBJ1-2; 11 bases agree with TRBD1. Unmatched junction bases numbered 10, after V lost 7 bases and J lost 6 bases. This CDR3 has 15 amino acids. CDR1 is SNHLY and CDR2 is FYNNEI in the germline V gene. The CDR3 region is CASTSGTGGYDGYTF. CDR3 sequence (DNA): TGTGCCAGCACTTCCGGGACAGGGGGTTACGATGGCTACACCTTC.

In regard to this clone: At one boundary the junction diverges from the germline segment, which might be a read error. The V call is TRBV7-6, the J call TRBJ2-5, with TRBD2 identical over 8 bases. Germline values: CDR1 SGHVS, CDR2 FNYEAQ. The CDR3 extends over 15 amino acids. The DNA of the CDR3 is TGTGCCAGCAGCTTAGTAGCGGGGCCACAAGGGACCCAGTACTTC. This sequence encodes CASSLVAGPQGTQYF.

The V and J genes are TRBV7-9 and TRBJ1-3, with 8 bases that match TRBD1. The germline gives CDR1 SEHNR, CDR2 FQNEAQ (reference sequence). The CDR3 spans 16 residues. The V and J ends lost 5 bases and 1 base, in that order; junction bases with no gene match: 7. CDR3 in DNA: TGTGCCAGCAGCAGGAGGGACAGGCCGTCTGGAAACACCATATATTTT. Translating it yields CASSRRDRPSGNTIYF.

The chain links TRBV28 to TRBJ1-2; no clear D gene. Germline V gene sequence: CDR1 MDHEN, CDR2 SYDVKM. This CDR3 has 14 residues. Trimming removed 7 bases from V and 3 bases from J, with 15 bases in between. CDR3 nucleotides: TGTGCCAGCAACCATATCATGCTAGACTATGGCTACACCTTC. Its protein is CASNHIMLDYGYTF.

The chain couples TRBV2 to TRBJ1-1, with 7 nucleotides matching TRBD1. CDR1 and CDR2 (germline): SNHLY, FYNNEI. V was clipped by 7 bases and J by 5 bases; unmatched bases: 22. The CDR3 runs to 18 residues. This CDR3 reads CASKRDRVINTKETEAFF. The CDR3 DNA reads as TGTGCCAGCAAGCGAGACAGGGTAATCAATACTAAAGAGACTGAAGCTTTCTTT.

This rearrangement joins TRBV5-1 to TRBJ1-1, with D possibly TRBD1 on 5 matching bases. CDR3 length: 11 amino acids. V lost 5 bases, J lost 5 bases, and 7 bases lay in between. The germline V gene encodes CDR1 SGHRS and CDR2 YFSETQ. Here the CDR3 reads CASRGGTEAFF. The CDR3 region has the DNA TGCGCCAGCAGGGGGGGGACTGAAGCTTTCTTT.